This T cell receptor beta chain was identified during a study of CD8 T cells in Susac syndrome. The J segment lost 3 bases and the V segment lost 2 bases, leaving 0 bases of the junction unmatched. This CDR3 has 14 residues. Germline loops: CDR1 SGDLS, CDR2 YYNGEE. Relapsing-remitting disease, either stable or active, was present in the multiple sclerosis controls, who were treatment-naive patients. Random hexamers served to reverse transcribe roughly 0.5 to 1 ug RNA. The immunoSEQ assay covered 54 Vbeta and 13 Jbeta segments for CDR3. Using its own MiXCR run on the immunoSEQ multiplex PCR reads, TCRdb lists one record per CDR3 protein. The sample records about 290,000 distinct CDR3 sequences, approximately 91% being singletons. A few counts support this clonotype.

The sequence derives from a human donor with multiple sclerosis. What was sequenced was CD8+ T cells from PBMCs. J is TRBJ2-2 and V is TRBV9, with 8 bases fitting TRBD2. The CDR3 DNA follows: TGTGCCAGCAGCGTCGGGGGGGACACCGGGGAGCTGTTTTTT. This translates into CASSVGGDTGELFF. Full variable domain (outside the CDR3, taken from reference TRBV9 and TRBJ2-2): DSGVTQTPKHLITATGQRVTLRCSPRSGDLSVYWYQQSLDQGLQFLIQYYNGEERAKGNILERFSAQQFPDLHSELNLSSLELGDSALYFCASSVGGDTGELFFGEGSRLTVL.